These 14 T cell receptor beta chains share one sample of origin, sequenced in a study of blood T cell repertoires in COVID-19. Only in-frame clones appear in the TCRdb table, and some are missing; sequencing was by immunoSEQ multiplex PCR. Found here are 200,000 to 250,000 clones, under 90% of them singletons; the top ten hold approximately 20%. Specimen: peripheral blood. All receptors derive from a man aged 25-40 years with active or convalescent COVID-19.

This chain joins TRBV6-2 or TRBV6-3 and TRBJ1-6; possibly TRBD1 for D (6 bases). Germline CDR1 is MNHEY and CDR2 is SVGEGT. V lost 2 bases and J lost 6, with 8 bases in between. The CDR3 is made up of 14 amino acids. The CDR3: CASSYAGANSPLHF. The CDR3 DNA is TGTGCCAGCAGTTACGCGGGGGCTAATTCACCCCTCCACTTT.

The genes are TRBV7-6 and TRBJ2-7; 8 nucleotides agree with TRBD1. Germline lookup yields CDR1 SGHVS and CDR2 FNYEAQ. The ends lost 5 bases at V and 5 bases at J; junction bases unmatched: 8. CDR3 size: 14 residues. In nucleotides, the CDR3 is TGTGCCAGCAGCCTACGACAGGGGACCCACGAGCAGTACTTC. This translates into CASSLRQGTHEQYF.

This clone was counted between two and nine times. The J gene is TRBJ2-3, the V gene TRBV28; 10 positions agree with TRBD2. Germline lookup yields CDR1 MDHEN and CDR2 SYDVKM. This CDR3 has 16 amino acids. V gave up 7 bases and J gave up 1 base; unmatched junction bases: 8. The CDR3 loop is CASISMLAGGTDTQYF. DNA of the CDR3: TGTGCCAGCATAAGTATGCTAGCGGGAGGCACAGATACGCAGTATTTT.

The chain employs TRBV5-6 and TRBJ2-5; 12 nucleotides agree with TRBD2. CDR1 is SGHDT and CDR2 is YYEEEE in the germline V gene. Germline trimming cut 3 bases from V and 0 bases from J; bases unmatched to any gene: 9. The CDR3 has 18 amino acids. As DNA, the CDR3 is TGTGCCAGCAGCTCACGGACTAGCGGGGCTTCGTACCAAGAGACCCAGTACTTC. Its protein product is CASSSRTSGASYQETQYF.

In its sample, this clone was seen once. The chain uses TRBV18 and TRBJ1-4; the match to TRBD1 covers 10 bases. V was pared by 8 bases and J by 8 bases, with 14 bases of the junction left unmatched. The CDR3 has 16 amino acids. Germline V gives CDR1 KGHSH, CDR2 LQKENI. The CDR3 region is CASTGGPTGGYEKLFF. CDR3 DNA sequence: TGTGCCAGCACCGGCGGACCGACAGGGGGCTACGAAAAACTGTTTTTT.

V and J are TRBV5-4 and TRBJ2-2; a possible D gene is TRBD1 (5 bases). Looked up from germline, CDR1 is SGHNT and CDR2 is YYREEE (reference sequence). The CDR3 runs 16 residues. The V end lost 0 bases, the J end lost 4 bases, and 13 bases lay between the germline ends. CDR3 residues: CASSLGGEIGTGELFF. The CDR3 region has the DNA TGTGCCAGCAGCTTGGGGGGCGAGATTGGCACCGGGGAGCTGTTTTTT.

The chain employs TRBV4-3 and TRBJ2-2; possibly TRBD2 for D (6 bases). V shed 1 base and J shed 3 bases, with 12 bases lying between them. This CDR3 has 16 amino acids. Germline V CDR1 and CDR2: LGHNA, YSLEER. The CDR3, as DNA: TGCGCCAGCAGCCAAGGGGGCGGGATCTACACCGGGGAGCTGTTTTTT. It is translated as CASSQGGGIYTGELFF.

There are a few counts of this clone. The J gene is TRBJ1-2, the V gene TRBV5-1; D gene ambiguous. Per the germline V gene, CDR1 is SGHRS and CDR2 is YFSETQ. V shed 1 base and J shed 2 bases, with 6 bases lying between them. There are 13 residues in the CDR3. The CDR3 nucleotides are TGCGCCAGCAGCTTGCAGGAAAACTATGGCTACACCTTC. Translated: CASSLQENYGYTF.

The J gene is TRBJ1-3, the V gene TRBV6-2 or TRBV6-3; D call uncertain. In germline, CDR1 is MNHEY, CDR2 SVGEGT. The CDR3 is 13 residues long. Trimming left V 6 bases short and J 4 bases short, with 10 bases between. The CDR3 region is CASSTTEGNTIYF. In DNA form, the CDR3 reads TGTGCCAGCAGCACCACGGAGGGAAACACCATATATTTT.

This clone was found a few times. This chain joins TRBV12-2 and TRBJ1-5. TRBV12-2 is given as a pseudogene. The CDR3 sequence is 11 residues long. CDR3 in DNA: TGTGCAAGTCTCCGTCATCAGCCCCAGCATTTT. It specifies CASLRHQPQHF.

This clone was recorded only once. The chain combines TRBV4-3 with TRBJ2-7; tentatively, D is TRBD2 (6 bases). Trimming shortened V by 0 bases and J by 1 base, and 13 bases separated the two germline ends. The CDR3 contains 16 residues. Looked up from germline, CDR1 is LGHNA and CDR2 is YSLEER. This CDR3 reads CASSQDLISGSYEQYF. As DNA, the CDR3 is TGCGCCAGCAGCCAAGATCTGATTAGCGGATCCTACGAGCAGTACTTC.

CDR3 DNA: TGTGCCAGCAGCGGAGGACTGGGGTCCTACAATGAGCAGTTCTTC. Translating it yields CASSGGLGSYNEQFF. This sequence joins TRBV9 and TRBJ2-1; D possibly corresponds to TRBD2 (5 bases). V lost 3 bases, J lost 1 base, and 11 bases lay in between. The germline CDR1 and CDR2 sequences are SGDLS and YYNGEE. This CDR3 contains 15 residues. The full variable domain, rest sourced from reference TRBV9 and TRBJ2-1, is DSGVTQTPKHLITATGQRVTLRCSPRSGDLSVYWYQQSLDQGLQFLIQYYNGEERAKGNILERFSAQQFPDLHSELNLSSLELGDSALYFCASSGGLGSYNEQFFGPGTRLTVL.

J is TRBJ1-5 and V is TRBV30, with a possible D match to TRBD1 (5 bases). Trimming left V 2 bases short and J 6 bases short, with 17 bases between. Germline loops: CDR1 GTSNPN, CDR2 SVGIG (reference sequence). The CDR3 sequence is 15 residues long. CDR3 sequence (DNA): TGTGCCTGGAGTACCGGGACGGGAGTGTTTCAGCCCCAGCATTTT. Protein sequence: CAWSTGTGVFQPQHF.

The chain couples TRBV7-9 to TRBJ2-2; D gene unclear. Per germline, CDR1 SEHNR and CDR2 FQNEAQ (reference sequence). Trimming removed 3 bases from V and 4 bases from J, with 12 bases in between. This CDR3 has 15 amino acids. The CDR3 DNA reads TGTGCCAGCAGCTTTCGTCAGTCAGGCACCGGGGAGCTGTTTTTT. Amino acid sequence: CASSFRQSGTGELFF.